The present T cell receptor (beta chain) was sequenced within a study of T cells after yellow fever vaccination. This clonotype was observed many times. Its antigen is unknown. MiXCR was run by TCRdb on the 5' RACE reads, yielding one entry per CDR3 protein. The table lists about 63,000 distinct CDR3 sequences, 7.4% of them singletons, with around 34% in the top ten. Whole-study findings and limits: Faster peaking, at day 5 versus 15, marked a secondary response that was weaker.

The CDR3 is made up of 16 amino acids. Per the germline V gene, CDR1 is SEHNR and CDR2 is FQNEAQ (reference sequence). V dropped 2 bases and J dropped 7; count of bases not matched to a gene: 14. The chain couples TRBV7-9 to TRBJ2-7; 7 nucleotides align to TRBD2. The clonotype was recovered from a man aged 30-40 years who received the YFV17D yellow fever vaccine. The material was CD8+ T cells sorted from PBMCs, obtained 15 days after the yellow fever booster vaccination. The CDR3 protein is CASSLRAGSTTGEQYF. CDR3 bases: TGTGCCAGCAGCTTAAGAGCGGGATCTACGACGGGTGAGCAGTACTTC.